Listed here are 23 T cell receptor beta chains from one sample, sequenced in a study of T cell clonality in common variable immunodeficiency. Generated by immunoSEQ multiplex PCR, the TCRdb table keeps only in-frame clones and is missing some. The specimen has approximately 81,000 clones, none found just once. The specimen sequenced was peripheral blood mononuclear cells. These receptors all stem from a person aged 18 to 75 in good health.

At least ten counts were recorded for this clone. The read halts 3 residues ahead of the CDR3 end, with the missing end drawn from the germline J gene. The gene calls are TRBV30 and TRBJ2-5; 11 bases match TRBD1. The CDR3 spans 16 residues. The trim removed 4 bases at V and 5 bases at J, leaving 12 bases unmatched. Germline lookup yields CDR1 GTSNPN and CDR2 SVGIG (reference sequence). Here the CDR3 reads CAWNLPRTGGRETQYF. Incomplete CDR3 DNA: TGTGCCTGGAACTTACCCAGGACAGGGGGCCGGGAGACC. The entire variable domain, with the rest obtained from reference TRBV30 and TRBJ2-5, is as follows: SQTIHQWPATLVQPVGSPLSLECTVEGTSNPNLYWYRQAAGRGLQLLFYSVGIGQISSEVPQNLSASRPQDRQFILSSKKLLLSDSGFYLCAWNLPRTGGRETQYFGPGTRLLVL.

This clone was picked up many times. The read gets to within 3 residues of the CDR3 end, and the germline J gene fills in the rest. The chain carries TRBV6-1 and TRBJ1-5; D remains unclear. CDR1 and CDR2 from the germline V gene are MNHNS and SASEGT. V was cut by 1 base and J by 3 bases, with 13 bases left in between. The length of the CDR3 is 16 residues. CDR3 amino acids: CASSEDGPQHNQPQHF. Incomplete CDR3 DNA: TGTGCCAGCAGTGAAGATGGGCCCCAGCACAATCAGCCC.

There are many counts of this clone. The read halts 3 residues ahead of the CDR3 end, with the missing end drawn from the germline J gene. J is TRBJ2-7 and V is TRBV14; 9 bases fit TRBD2. Germline V CDR1 and CDR2: SGHDN, FVKESK. V was pared by 0 bases and J by 5 bases, with 5 bases of the junction left unmatched. The CDR3 extends over 15 amino acids. This CDR3 is CASSQEDSGSDEQYF. The DNA read from the CDR3 is TGTGCCAGCAGCCAAGAAGATAGCGGGAGCGACGAG.

This clone was found many times. The chain's CDR3 is CASSINGNTEAFF. The sequenced part of the CDR3 DNA is TGTGCCAGCAGCATCAACGGGAACACTGAA. The chain links TRBV7-3 to TRBJ1-1; D uncertain. Read sequence stops 3 residues before the CDR3 end, and the germline J gene provides the missing end. Trimming stripped 5 bases from V and 1 base from J, with 8 bases between. Germline values: CDR1 SGHTA, CDR2 FQGTGA. The CDR3 runs to 13 residues.

There are many counts of this clone. The CDR3 is cut off 3 residues early in the read; its end comes from the germline J gene. The gene calls are TRBV19 and TRBJ2-7, with 9 bases matching TRBD1. In germline, CDR1 is LNHDA, CDR2 SQIVND (reference sequence). After removal of 4 bases from V and 3 bases from J, the junction contained 4 bases not matched to a gene. CDR3 length equals 14 residues. The part of the CDR3 DNA that was read is TGTGCCAGTAGTAGGACGGACAGGGGCTACGAG. This gives the protein CASSRTDRGYE. The entire CDR3 protein reads CASSRTDRGYEQYF.

This clone was recorded many times. The CDR3 end lies 3 residues beyond the end of the read and is filled in from the germline J gene. This sequence joins TRBV20-1 and TRBJ2-2; 7 bases map to TRBD1. Trimming cost V 0 bases and J 6 bases; bases outside gene matches: 7. There are 15 residues in the CDR3. CDR1 is DFQATT, CDR2 SNEGSKA, per germline (reference sequence). The DNA read from the CDR3 is TGCAGTGCTAGAGATTGGAAACAGGGGCCCGGGGAG. It specifies CSARDWKQGPGE. The full CDR3 reads CSARDWKQGPGELFF.

This clone was seen at least ten times. The DNA ends 3 residues before the CDR3 does, and the rest of the CDR3 is filled in from the germline J gene. This sequence joins TRBV3-1 (or the pseudogene TRBV3-2) and TRBJ2-7, with 9 bases matching TRBD1. After removal of 2 bases from V and 2 bases from J, the junction contained 7 bases not matched to a gene. This CDR3 is built from 16 residues. Germline V gene lookup returns CDR1 LGHDT and CDR2 YNNKEL (reference sequence). The CDR3 DNA, read in part, is TGTGCCAGCAGCCAATTGGCCGGGACAGGGACCTACGAG. It encodes CASSQLAGTGTYE. The CDR3 in its entirety is CASSQLAGTGTYEQYF.

This clone was seen repeatedly, ten times or more. The read terminates 3 residues ahead of where the CDR3 ends, so the germline J gene completes it. V usage is TRBV7-3 and J usage is TRBJ2-2, with 9 bases lining up with TRBD2. Germline CDR1 reads SGHTA; CDR2 reads FQGTGA. This CDR3 spans 16 amino acids. V lost 5 bases and J lost 2; bases outside the gene matches: 6. This CDR3 is CASSVQAGGNTGELFF. The sequenced CDR3 bases are TGTGCCAGCAGCGTTCAAGCGGGAGGCAACACCGGGGAG. Full variable domain (remainder filled in from reference TRBV7-3 and TRBJ2-2): GAGVSQTPSNKVTEKGKYVELRCDPISGHTALYWYRQSLGQGPEFLIYFQGTGAADDSGLPNDRFFAVRPEGSVSTLKIQRTERGDSAVYLCASSVQAGGNTGELFFGEGSRLTVL.

At least ten counts were recorded for this clone. The DNA ends 3 residues before the CDR3 does, and the rest of the CDR3 is filled in from the germline J gene. The V call is TRBV6-2 or TRBV6-3, the J call TRBJ2-7; TRBD2 aligns across 14 bases. Germline V lookup: CDR1 MNHEY, CDR2 SVGEGT. After removal of 6 bases from V and 3 bases from J, the junction contained 1 base not matched to a gene. The CDR3 length is 14 residues. CDR3 DNA (partial): TGTGCCAGCAGAGGACTAGCGGGAGGCTACGAG. Protein: CASRGLAGGYE. From start to end, the CDR3 is CASRGLAGGYEQYF.

This clone was seen repeatedly, ten times or more. The read finishes 3 residues shy of the CDR3 end, and the germline J gene is used to complete it. The chain couples TRBV5-5 to TRBJ2-2; tentatively, D is TRBD2 (7 bases). Trimming took 3 bases from V and 6 from J, leaving 12 bases between them. The CDR3 has 14 amino acids. Germline CDR1 and CDR2: SGHKS and YYEKEE (reference sequence). CDR3 sequence: CASSWEGDPGELFF. The covered CDR3 bases are TGTGCCAGCAGCTGGGAGGGGGACCCCGGGGAG. The full variable domain, in which reference TRBV5-5 and TRBJ2-2 provide the parts outside the CDR3, is DAGVTQSPTHLIKTRGQQVTLRCSPISGHKSVSWYQQVLGQGPQFIFQYYEKEERGRGNFPDRFSARQFPNYSSELNVNALLLGDSALYLCASSWEGDPGELFFGEGSRLTVL.

The table lists this clone with many counts. The CDR3 goes on 3 residues after the read ends, and that part is filled in from the germline J gene. The rearrangement links TRBV18 to TRBJ2-7, with D possibly matching TRBD1 (6 bases). Germline CDR1 is KGHSH and CDR2 is LQKENI. The CDR3 contains 17 residues. Trimming shortened V by 0 bases and J by 3 bases, and 18 bases separated the two germline ends. Partial CDR3 DNA: TGTGCCAGCTCACCACCGATTTTGGACAGATCCAACTACGAG. This codes for CASSPPILDRSNYE. The CDR3 in its entirety is CASSPPILDRSNYEQYF.

This clone appeared a few times. The read falls 3 residues short of the CDR3 end, and the missing part is taken from the germline J gene. The chain carries TRBV7-8 and TRBJ1-6, with D tentatively TRBD1 (5 bases). With 1 base removed from V and 5 bases from J, the gap between germline ends came to 6 bases. This CDR3 has 14 residues. The germline CDR1 and CDR2 sequences are SGHVS and FQNEAQ. CDR3 DNA, as far as it was read: TGTGCCAGCAGCTTAGGAGGGGATAATTCACCC. It yields the protein CASSLGGDNSP. The CDR3 in full is CASSLGGDNSPLHF.

As to this clone: Coverage ceases 3 residues before the CDR3 finishes, and the germline J gene fills in the end. The chain employs TRBV20-1 and TRBJ1-1; 9 bases are a match to TRBD1. Per the germline V gene, CDR1 is DFQATT and CDR2 is SNEGSKA (reference sequence). The CDR3 loop spans 16 amino acids. With V trimmed by 5 bases and J by 4 bases, 14 bases remained unmatched. CDR3 DNA (partial): TGCAGTGCTTCAACTCCCGGGACAGGGCGGGTCACTGAA. Translating gives CSASTPGTGRVTE. The entire CDR3 reads CSASTPGTGRVTEAFF.

This clone was counted at least ten times. From the germline J gene comes the end of the CDR3, since the read stops 3 residues before it. The chain carries TRBV20-1 and TRBJ2-1; 7 positions match TRBD2. The CDR3 consists of 14 residues. CDR1 DFQATT and CDR2 SNEGSKA come from the germline V gene (reference sequence). Unmatched junction bases numbered 10, after V lost 5 bases and J lost 6 bases. The CDR3 bases that were read are TGCAGTGCTGGAGGGGCTACTAGCGCCAATGAG. Residues: CSAGGATSANE. The entire CDR3 is CSAGGATSANEQFF.

This clone was counted many times. Read data end 3 residues before the CDR3 end; the end is taken from the germline J gene. The sample carries other DNA sequences with the same CDR3. J is TRBJ2-1 and V is TRBV20-1; 7 bases agree with TRBD2. CDR3 size: 13 residues. J gave up 5 bases and V 6 bases, and 7 bases lay outside the gene matches. Per germline, CDR1 DFQATT and CDR2 SNEGSKA (reference sequence). CDR3 sequence reads: CSAPGLADNEQFF. The CDR3 DNA, read in part, is TGCAGTGCCCCGGGGCTAGCGGACAATGAG.

This clone was seen ten or more times. Sequencing ends 3 residues short of the CDR3 end; the germline J gene provides the rest. The gene calls are TRBV18 and TRBJ2-7; TRBD1 or TRBD2 may be the D gene (5 bases each). Germline values: CDR1 KGHSH, CDR2 LQKENI. This CDR3 comprises 16 residues. V was trimmed by 3 bases and J by 0 bases, leaving 15 bases between them. The covered CDR3 bases are TGTGCCAGCTCACCCTCGGTGGCAGGGAGCTCCTACGAG. Protein: CASSPSVAGSSYE. The whole CDR3 protein reads CASSPSVAGSSYEQYF.

This clone came up many times. The read terminates 3 residues before the CDR3 end, so the remaining end is supplied by the germline J gene. The chain employs TRBV20-1 and TRBJ2-7, with 10 bases that match TRBD2. Germline CDR1 is DFQATT and CDR2 is SNEGSKA (reference sequence). Trimming at V came to 4 bases and at J to 3 bases, leaving 6 bases not matched to a gene. The CDR3 loop spans 14 amino acids. The CDR3 bases that were read are TGCAGTGCTATCCCTAGCGGGAGTTTCTACGAG. Residues: CSAIPSGSFYE. Given in full, the CDR3 is CSAIPSGSFYEQYF.

This clone occurred many times. The sequence runs out 3 residues before the end of the CDR3; the remainder is reconstructed from the germline J gene. The chain combines TRBV19 with TRBJ2-2; D possibly uses TRBD1 or TRBD2 (5 bases each). V lost 1 base, J lost 7 bases, and 10 bases lay in between. The CDR3 has 14 residues. Per germline, CDR1 LNHDA and CDR2 SQIVND (reference sequence). The sequenced part of the CDR3 DNA is TGTGCCAGTAGTATAGGATCAGGGAGCGGGGAG. Translating gives CASSIGSGSGE. The whole CDR3 protein is CASSIGSGSGELFF.

This clone was seen ten or more times. The read halts 3 residues ahead of the CDR3 end, with the missing end drawn from the germline J gene. V and J are TRBV20-1 and TRBJ2-7, with D maybe TRBD1 (6 bases). Trimming removed 8 bases at V and 2 bases at J, with 19 bases between. CDR1 and CDR2 (germline): DFQATT, SNEGSKA (reference sequence). The CDR3 has 14 amino acids. Here the CDR3 reads CSPFIQGKTYEQYF. Partial CDR3 DNA: TGCAGTCCATTCATACAGGGAAAGACCTACGAG.

This clone occurred many times. The read falls 3 residues short of the CDR3 end, and the missing part is taken from the germline J gene. V gene TRBV20-1 combines with J gene TRBJ2-1; 13 bases match TRBD2. Germline assignment: CDR1 DFQATT and CDR2 SNEGSKA (reference sequence). CDR3 length: 15 amino acids. With V trimmed by 3 bases and J by 9 bases, 8 bases remained unmatched. CDR3 sequence reads: CSASGGLAGRFEQFF. The part of the CDR3 DNA that was read is TGCAGTGCTAGTGGGGGACTAGCGGGAAGGTTTGAG.

Many counts were recorded for this clone. The CDR3 end falls 3 residues outside the read, so it is completed with the germline J gene. This sequence joins TRBV5-1 and TRBJ1-1; D may be TRBD1 (5 bases). Trimming removed 4 bases at V and 1 base at J, with 11 bases between. The CDR3 is made up of 14 amino acids. CDR1 is SGHRS and CDR2 is YFSETQ in the germline V gene. The sequenced CDR3 bases are TGCGCCAGCAGCCTCCTCCAGGGGAACACTGAA. It codes for CASSLLQGNTE. In full, the CDR3 is CASSLLQGNTEAFF.

This clone was observed at least ten times. Incomplete CDR3 DNA: TGTGCCAGCAGACTAATCCAGGGAGGTGAG. Residues: CASRLIQGGE. The full-length CDR3 reads as CASRLIQGGEQFF. This chain joins TRBV12-3 or TRBV12-4 and TRBJ2-1; possible D gene TRBD2, 6 bases. The read finishes 3 residues shy of the CDR3 end, and the germline J gene is used to complete it. The V gene lost 6 bases and the J gene lost 9 bases, with 15 bases spanning the gap. The CDR3 is made up of 13 amino acids.

This clone was seen repeatedly, ten times or more. CDR3 amino acids: CAWSSRDGYTF. CDR3 bases read: TGTGCCTGGAGTTCCAGGGATGGC. The rearrangement joins TRBV30 to TRBJ1-2, with D possibly matching TRBD1 (5 bases). The CDR3 is cut off 3 residues early in the read; its end comes from the germline J gene. The CDR3 has 11 residues. CDR1 is GTSNPN, CDR2 SVGIG, per germline (reference sequence). Trimming shortened V by 2 bases and J by 6 bases, and 7 bases separated the two germline ends.